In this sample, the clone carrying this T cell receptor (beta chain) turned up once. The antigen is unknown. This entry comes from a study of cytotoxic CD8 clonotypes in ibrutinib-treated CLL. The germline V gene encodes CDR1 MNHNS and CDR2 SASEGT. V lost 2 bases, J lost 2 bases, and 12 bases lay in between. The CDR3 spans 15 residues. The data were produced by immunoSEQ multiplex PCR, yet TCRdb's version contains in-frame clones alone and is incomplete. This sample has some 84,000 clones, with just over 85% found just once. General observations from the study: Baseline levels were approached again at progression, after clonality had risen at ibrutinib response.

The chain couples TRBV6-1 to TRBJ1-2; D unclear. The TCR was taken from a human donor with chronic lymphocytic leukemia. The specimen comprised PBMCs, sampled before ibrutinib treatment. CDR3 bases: TGTGCCAGCAGTGAAAGAGAGGGTTTGAACTATGGCTACACCTTC. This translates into CASSEREGLNYGYTF.